The rows below give T cell receptor beta chains drawn from one sample of a study of control samples from healthy donors and cancer patients. Sequencing was performed with immunoSEQ multiplex PCR; in TCRdb, only in-frame clones are kept and a portion is missing. The data show around 30,000 clones, roughly 93% seen once. The sequencing sample was made of PBMCs. These receptors all come from a man between 50 and 59 years old with lung cancer. CDR3s include the opening cysteine and the closing phenylalanine or tryptophan. D genes are given only for firm matches. Clone size is given for some rows only: seen once, a few or many times, or a class if the clone is expanded.

CDR3nt: TGTGCCAGCAGCTTATTAGGGTACAATGAGCAGTTCTTC; CDR3aa: CASSLLGYNEQFF; j_gene: TRBJ2-1; d_gene: -; abundance: -; v_gene: TRBV7-6
CDR3nt: TGTGCCGTCCGGGCTGGGGGAGATACGCAGTATTTT; CDR3aa: CAVRAGGDTQYF; j_gene: TRBJ2-3; d_gene: -; abundance: -; v_gene: TRBV12-3/TRBV12-4
CDR3nt: TGTGCCAGCAGTTTACGGGACTACGCTTACAATGAGCAGTTCTTC; CDR3aa: CASSLRDYAYNEQFF; j_gene: TRBJ2-1; d_gene: TRBD2; abundance: -; v_gene: TRBV27
CDR3nt: TGTGCCAGCACGGCACAGGCGAACACCGGGGAGCTGTTTTTT; CDR3aa: CASTAQANTGELFF; j_gene: TRBJ2-2; d_gene: -; abundance: -; v_gene: TRBV6-5
CDR3nt: TGTGCCAGCTCACCAGGGGGACAGGGGACAGATACGCAGTATTTT; CDR3aa: CASSPGGQGTDTQYF; j_gene: TRBJ2-3; d_gene: TRBD1; abundance: -; v_gene: TRBV18
CDR3nt: TGTGCCAGCAGCTTGGGGGGAGACTCCTACGAGCAGTACTTC; CDR3aa: CASSLGGDSYEQYF; j_gene: TRBJ2-7; d_gene: -; abundance: -; v_gene: TRBV5-6
CDR3nt: TGTGCCAGCAGTGAACCCGACAGGGAGGTGCAGTACTTC; CDR3aa: CASSEPDREVQYF; j_gene: TRBJ2-7; d_gene: -; abundance: -; v_gene: TRBV6-1
CDR3nt: TGTGCCAGCAGCGCGACGGCGGGGGGTAACTATGGCTACACCTTC; CDR3aa: CASSATAGGNYGYTF; j_gene: TRBJ1-2; d_gene: -; abundance: -; v_gene: TRBV9
CDR3nt: TGTGCCAGCAGCACCGGACATTCACCCAGGCCCCAGCATTTT; CDR3aa: CASSTGHSPRPQHF; j_gene: TRBJ1-5; d_gene: -; abundance: -; v_gene: TRBV5-6
CDR3nt: TGCGCCAGCAGCCAAGGTTCGAGCAGCTCGGAGACCCAGTACTTC; CDR3aa: CASSQGSSSSETQYF; j_gene: TRBJ2-5; d_gene: -; abundance: -; v_gene: TRBV4-1
CDR3nt: TGCGCCAGCAGCTCACTAGATCCCAAAAACATTCAGTACTTC; CDR3aa: CASSSLDPKNIQYF; j_gene: TRBJ2-4; d_gene: -; abundance: -; v_gene: TRBV5-1
CDR3nt: TGTGCCAGCAGCTCGACTAGCCCCGGCACCGGGGAGCTGTTTTTT; CDR3aa: CASSSTSPGTGELFF; j_gene: TRBJ2-2; d_gene: TRBD2; abundance: -; v_gene: TRBV28
CDR3nt: TGTGCCAGTAGTATTGGGACAGGGGAGAGGAACGAGCAGTACTTC; CDR3aa: CASSIGTGERNEQYF; j_gene: TRBJ2-7; d_gene: TRBD1; abundance: -; v_gene: TRBV19
CDR3nt: TGTGCCACCAGGGACCCACAGGGGAACGAGCAGTACTTC; CDR3aa: CATRDPQGNEQYF; j_gene: TRBJ2-7; d_gene: TRBD1; abundance: once; v_gene: TRBV15
CDR3nt: TGTGCCAGTAGTACAGGGGGCTGGGTGGGCAATCAGCCCCAGCATTTT; CDR3aa: CASSTGGWVGNQPQHF; j_gene: TRBJ1-5; d_gene: TRBD1; abundance: -; v_gene: TRBV19
CDR3nt: TGTGCCAGCAGCTTCCAGAGGAGCATGTACGAGCAGTACTTC; CDR3aa: CASSFQRSMYEQYF; j_gene: TRBJ2-7; d_gene: -; abundance: -; v_gene: TRBV7-8
CDR3nt: TGTGCCAGCAGCTTGCCGACAGGGGGGGATACGCAGTATTTT; CDR3aa: CASSLPTGGDTQYF; j_gene: TRBJ2-3; d_gene: TRBD1; abundance: -; v_gene: TRBV5-4
CDR3nt: TGTGCCAGCAGCGTAGGAGCAAGGGTGGATTGGAGAGAGACCCAGTACTTC; CDR3aa: CASSVGARVDWRETQYF; j_gene: TRBJ2-5; d_gene: -; abundance: -; v_gene: TRBV9
CDR3nt: TGCGCCAGCAGCCAGGGACAGGGGGCCACCGGGGAGCTGTTTTTT; CDR3aa: CASSQGQGATGELFF; j_gene: TRBJ2-2; d_gene: TRBD1; abundance: -; v_gene: TRBV5-1
CDR3nt: TGTGCCAGCAGCTTGGCCGGGGAGCTGTTTTTT; CDR3aa: CASSLAGELFF; j_gene: TRBJ2-2; d_gene: -; abundance: -; v_gene: TRBV7-2
CDR3nt: TGTGCCAGTAGTCCGGGACCGAACACCGGGGAGCTGTTTTTT; CDR3aa: CASSPGPNTGELFF; j_gene: TRBJ2-2; d_gene: -; abundance: -; v_gene: TRBV19
CDR3nt: TGTGCCAGTAGTATTCAACGAATTACTAATGAAAAACTGTTTTTT; CDR3aa: CASSIQRITNEKLFF; j_gene: TRBJ1-4; d_gene: -; abundance: -; v_gene: TRBV19
CDR3nt: TGTGCCAGCAGCAGGGGAGCAGAGAATAATTCACCCCTCCACTTT; CDR3aa: CASSRGAENNSPLHF; j_gene: TRBJ1-6; d_gene: -; abundance: few; v_gene: TRBV27
CDR3nt: TGTGCCAGCAGTTCGTATGGCTACGAGCAGTACTTC; CDR3aa: CASSSYGYEQYF; j_gene: TRBJ2-7; d_gene: -; abundance: -; v_gene: TRBV28
CDR3nt: TGTGCCAGCAGTAAAGAGGATCGGCTAGCGGGGCTACCTAGCACAGATACGCAGTATTTT; CDR3aa: CASSKEDRLAGLPSTDTQYF; j_gene: TRBJ2-3; d_gene: TRBD2; abundance: -; v_gene: TRBV27
CDR3nt: TGTGCCAGCCCAGGACAGGGTCCAACTGAAGCTTTCTTT; CDR3aa: CASPGQGPTEAFF; j_gene: TRBJ1-1; d_gene: TRBD1; abundance: -; v_gene: TRBV6-6
CDR3nt: TGTGCCAGCAGCGAAAACAGGGGGTTACACAATGAGCAGTTCTTC; CDR3aa: CASSENRGLHNEQFF; j_gene: TRBJ2-1; d_gene: TRBD1; abundance: -; v_gene: TRBV11-2
CDR3nt: TGTGCCAGCAGCCCTCTGGACCGTTTCACCGGGGAGCTGTTTTTT; CDR3aa: CASSPLDRFTGELFF; j_gene: TRBJ2-2; d_gene: -; abundance: -; v_gene: TRBV27
CDR3nt: TGTGCCAGCAGAGATACGCAATCCTACAATGAGCAGTTCTTC; CDR3aa: CASRDTQSYNEQFF; j_gene: TRBJ2-1; d_gene: -; abundance: once; v_gene: TRBV7-2
CDR3nt: TGTGCCAGCAGCTTTATGGACAGGACCCCTAGTTTT; CDR3aa: CASSFMDRTPSF; j_gene: TRBJ2-3; d_gene: TRBD1; abundance: medium-sized; v_gene: TRBV11-3
CDR3nt: TGTGCCAGCAGTTACCTGTTGGACACTGAAGCTTTCTTT; CDR3aa: CASSYLLDTEAFF; j_gene: TRBJ1-1; d_gene: -; abundance: -; v_gene: TRBV6-2/TRBV6-3
CDR3nt: TGTGCCAGCTCACCAATCGCTAGCGGAGCCAAAAACATTCAGTACTTC; CDR3aa: CASSPIASGAKNIQYF; j_gene: TRBJ2-4; d_gene: TRBD2; abundance: -; v_gene: TRBV18
CDR3nt: TGTGCCACCAGCGCCACGGGGGGGCTCGGCAATCAGCCCCAGCATTTT; CDR3aa: CATSATGGLGNQPQHF; j_gene: TRBJ1-5; d_gene: -; abundance: -; v_gene: TRBV24-1
CDR3nt: TGCGCCAGCAGCCAAGACGGGACTCCCGGCTACGAGCAGTACTTC; CDR3aa: CASSQDGTPGYEQYF; j_gene: TRBJ2-7; d_gene: -; abundance: -; v_gene: TRBV4-1
CDR3nt: TGTGCCAGCAGGCGACAGGGGGAGGGAGATACGCAGTATTTT; CDR3aa: CASRRQGEGDTQYF; j_gene: TRBJ2-3; d_gene: TRBD1; abundance: -; v_gene: TRBV27
CDR3nt: TGTGCCAGCTCACTAGACACCCAGAACACTGAAGCTTTCTTT; CDR3aa: CASSLDTQNTEAFF; j_gene: TRBJ1-1; d_gene: -; abundance: -; v_gene: TRBV18
CDR3nt: TGTGCCAGCAGTAGGACCGGGGTTTCACCCCTCCACTTT; CDR3aa: CASSRTGVSPLHF; j_gene: TRBJ1-6; d_gene: -; abundance: -; v_gene: TRBV6-5
CDR3nt: TGTGCCAGCAGCCCTAACCCAGGACAGGGGGAAAACGAGCAGTACTTC; CDR3aa: CASSPNPGQGENEQYF; j_gene: TRBJ2-7; d_gene: TRBD1; abundance: -; v_gene: TRBV7-8
CDR3nt: TGCGCCAGCAGCCAAGATCCCAGGGACACTGAAGCTTTCTTT; CDR3aa: CASSQDPRDTEAFF; j_gene: TRBJ1-1; d_gene: -; abundance: -; v_gene: TRBV4-3
CDR3nt: TGTGCCAGCCGTCCCGGGACAGGGTTGGGGGAGCAGTACTTC; CDR3aa: CASRPGTGLGEQYF; j_gene: TRBJ2-7; d_gene: TRBD1; abundance: -; v_gene: TRBV27
CDR3nt: TGCGCCAGCAGCCGAGCCCCGACAGGGGATCAGGGGGAGCTGTTTTTT; CDR3aa: CASSRAPTGDQGELFF; j_gene: TRBJ2-2; d_gene: TRBD1; abundance: -; v_gene: TRBV5-1
CDR3nt: TGCGCCAGCAGCCAGGCCGCTAGCGGCTCCTACAATGAGCAGTTCTTC; CDR3aa: CASSQAASGSYNEQFF; j_gene: TRBJ2-1; d_gene: TRBD2; abundance: -; v_gene: TRBV4-3
CDR3nt: TGTGCCAGCAGCTTAATGTTAGCGGCGGTTTCGAACACCGGGGAGCTGTTTTTT; CDR3aa: CASSLMLAAVSNTGELFF; j_gene: TRBJ2-2; d_gene: -; abundance: -; v_gene: TRBV7-2
CDR3nt: TGCGCCAGCAGCCAAAATATGCTAAATTCACCCCTCCACTTT; CDR3aa: CASSQNMLNSPLHF; j_gene: TRBJ1-6; d_gene: -; abundance: -; v_gene: TRBV4-3
CDR3nt: TGTGCCAGCAGCCAAGTTTACAGGGCCTCTGGGGCCAACGTCCTGACTTTC; CDR3aa: CASSQVYRASGANVLTF; j_gene: TRBJ2-6; d_gene: -; abundance: -; v_gene: TRBV4-2
CDR3nt: TGTGCCAGCAGCCCTGAACAGGGAAGAGGGGAGCTGTTTTTT; CDR3aa: CASSPEQGRGELFF; j_gene: TRBJ2-2; d_gene: -; abundance: -; v_gene: TRBV9
CDR3nt: TGTGCCAGTAGTATAGGAGGGGATTCACCCCTCCACTTT; CDR3aa: CASSIGGDSPLHF; j_gene: TRBJ1-6; d_gene: -; abundance: -; v_gene: TRBV19
CDR3nt: TGTGCCAGCAAAGCGGGGTCGAGGGACACTGAAGCTTTCTTT; CDR3aa: CASKAGSRDTEAFF; j_gene: TRBJ1-1; d_gene: -; abundance: -; v_gene: TRBV7-8
CDR3nt: TGTGCCAGCTCACAGGGGGCAGATCAGCCCCAGCATTTT; CDR3aa: CASSQGADQPQHF; j_gene: TRBJ1-5; d_gene: TRBD1; abundance: -; v_gene: TRBV18
CDR3nt: TGTGCCAGCTCAGCAGTAGCGGGGGTCACCGGGGAGCTGTTTTTT; CDR3aa: CASSAVAGVTGELFF; j_gene: TRBJ2-2; d_gene: TRBD2; abundance: -; v_gene: TRBV18
CDR3nt: TGTGCCAGCTCACGAGCCGTTAAACAGGGGGCCACTGAAGCTTTCTTT; CDR3aa: CASSRAVKQGATEAFF; j_gene: TRBJ1-1; d_gene: TRBD1; abundance: -; v_gene: TRBV18
CDR3nt: TGCGCCAGCAGCTTGGCCGGAGGGGGCGATGGCTACACCTTC; CDR3aa: CASSLAGGGDGYTF; j_gene: TRBJ1-2; d_gene: TRBD1; abundance: -; v_gene: TRBV5-1
CDR3nt: TGTGCCAGCAGGACCAACAGGGGCAATCAGCCCCAGCATTTT; CDR3aa: CASRTNRGNQPQHF; j_gene: TRBJ1-5; d_gene: -; abundance: -; v_gene: TRBV27
CDR3nt: TGTGCCACCAGCGCCCAAACTACGAACACTGAAGCTTTCTTT; CDR3aa: CATSAQTTNTEAFF; j_gene: TRBJ1-1; d_gene: -; abundance: -; v_gene: TRBV15
CDR3nt: TGTGCCAGCAGCCCCCGACAGGGAGGGAACACCGGGGAGCTGTTTTTT; CDR3aa: CASSPRQGGNTGELFF; j_gene: TRBJ2-2; d_gene: -; abundance: -; v_gene: TRBV7-6
CDR3nt: TGTGCCAGCTCACCAGGGGTAGGCTATGGCTACACCTTC; CDR3aa: CASSPGVGYGYTF; j_gene: TRBJ1-2; d_gene: -; abundance: -; v_gene: TRBV18
CDR3nt: TGTGCCAGCTCACCCCTCAACCGGGACCTTAGGAATGAGCAGTTCTTC; CDR3aa: CASSPLNRDLRNEQFF; j_gene: TRBJ2-1; d_gene: -; abundance: -; v_gene: TRBV18